Below, 21 T cell receptor beta chains from the same sample are listed, as sequenced in a study of blood T cells in healthy people across ages. PCR was performed a second time for 7 to 11 cycles using a sample-barcoded 5' primer and a J-beta primer mix. TCRdb fed the 5' RACE reads into MiXCR, producing one record per CDR3 protein. The sample yields approximately 2,000,000 distinct CDR3 sequences, around 40% seen once. The specimen was blood. These receptors were collected from a human donor in good health.

This chain links TRBV5-1 with TRBJ2-3, with TRBD2 matching 7 bases. The J segment lost 2 bases and the V segment lost 2 bases, leaving 5 bases of the junction unmatched. This CDR3 has 15 amino acids. Germline CDR1 reads SGHRS; CDR2 reads YFSETQ. CDR3 bases: TGCGCCAGCAGCTTATCAGCGGGGACCACAGATACGCAGTATTTT. As protein: CASSLSAGTTDTQYF.

As to this clonotype: Mismatch with germline at one junction end may stem from a read error. The V and J genes are TRBV4-1 and TRBJ1-4; maybe TRBD1 (5 bases). Germline assignment: CDR1 MGHRA and CDR2 YSYEKL. This CDR3 has 14 amino acids. The CDR3 sequence is CANSQDWTREKLFF. In nucleotides, the CDR3 is TGCGCCAACAGCCAAGATTGGACACGTGAAAAACTGTTTTTT.

The V call is TRBV7-9, the J call TRBJ2-1; the D is unclear. Germline loops: CDR1 SEHNR, CDR2 FQNEAQ (reference sequence). Trimming removed 5 bases from V and 1 base from J, with 12 bases in between. CDR3 size: 15 residues. This CDR3 reads CASSPTAASYNEQFF. The CDR3 DNA is TGTGCCAGCAGCCCGACCGCAGCTTCCTACAATGAGCAGTTCTTC.

The CDR3 nucleotides read TGTGCCAGCAGCCCCGGCGGGGGGGGCAGCGACGAGCAGTACTTC. Translating it yields CASSPGGGGSDEQYF. The chain employs TRBV13 and TRBJ2-7; 9 bases are shared with TRBD2. Germline CDR1 is PRHDT and CDR2 is FYEKMQ (reference sequence). The J segment lost 5 bases and the V segment lost 5 bases, leaving 10 bases of the junction unmatched. The CDR3 spans 15 residues.

This clonotype occurred a few times. The J gene is TRBJ2-5, the V gene TRBV4-2; 7 bases are a match to TRBD1. From germline, CDR1 is LGHNA and CDR2 YNFKEQ. This CDR3 has 15 amino acids. The trim removed 1 base at V and 4 bases at J, leaving 6 bases unmatched. The CDR3: CASSQVTGDGETQYF. For the CDR3, the DNA is TGTGCCAGCAGCCAAGTTACAGGGGATGGAGAGACCCAGTACTTC.

There are a few counts of this clonotype. The chain recombines TRBV12-3 or TRBV12-4 with TRBJ2-1; 10 positions match TRBD2. Unmatched junction bases numbered 6, after V lost 6 bases and J lost 1 base. The CDR3 length is 16 residues. CDR3 sequence reads: CASRPIAGGSYNEQFF. The DNA for the CDR3 is TGTGCCAGCAGACCAATAGCGGGGGGATCCTACAATGAGCAGTTCTTC.

This clonotype showed up just a few times. The V and J genes are TRBV5-1 and TRBJ2-7; 8 nucleotides match TRBD1. The trim removed 1 base at V and 5 bases at J, leaving 5 bases unmatched. The CDR3 sequence is 14 residues long. CDR1 is SGHRS, CDR2 YFSETQ, per germline. The CDR3 sequence is CASSLQGANHEQYF. In nucleotides, the CDR3 is TGCGCCAGCAGCTTGCAGGGGGCGAACCACGAGCAGTACTTC.

The gene calls are TRBV12-3 or TRBV12-4 and TRBJ2-3; D is unclear. The CDR3 totals 13 residues. The V gene lost 2 bases and the J gene lost 2 bases, with 5 bases spanning the gap. The CDR3 loop reads CASSLIYTDTQYF. For the CDR3, the DNA is TGTGCCAGCAGTTTAATCTACACAGATACGCAGTATTTT.

This clonotype was seen a few times. The CDR3 loop is CASSQVAGRNLFYNEQFF. CDR3 DNA: TGTGCCAGCAGCCAAGTGGCGGGGCGCAACTTATTCTACAATGAGCAGTTCTTC. The chain is built from TRBV14 and TRBJ2-1; TRBD2 is a possible D gene (6 bases). The length of the CDR3 is 18 residues. CDR1 is SGHDN, CDR2 FVKESK, per germline. Deletions cut 1 base from V and 3 bases from J, with 19 bases between.

The rearrangement uses TRBV6-2 or TRBV6-3 and TRBJ2-2; unclear D gene. V lost 5 bases to trimming and J lost 4 bases, with 5 bases between them. The germline gives CDR1 MNHEY, CDR2 SVGEGT. The length of the CDR3 is 12 residues. CDR3 sequence reads: CASSGVTGELFF. CDR3 nucleotide sequence: TGTGCCAGCAGTGGGGTCACCGGGGAGCTGTTTTTT.

The rearrangement uses TRBV3-1 and TRBJ2-1, with TRBD1 matching over 10 bases. Trimming removed 4 bases from V and 7 bases from J; junction bases left unmatched: 7. The CDR3 is 15 amino acids. The germline V gene encodes CDR1 LGHDT and CDR2 YNNKEL (reference sequence). In DNA, the CDR3 is TGTGCCAGCAGCCGTGGACAGGGGGGGATGAATGAGCAGTTCTTC. This gives the protein CASSRGQGGMNEQFF.

The J gene is TRBJ2-4, the V gene TRBV7-2; D possibly corresponds to TRBD2 (5 bases). Germline CDR1 is SGHTA and CDR2 is FQGNSA. The CDR3 is 15 amino acids. Between the trimmed V and J ends, which lost 5 bases and 13 bases, there was a span of 24 bases. CDR3 residues: CASSPKRGNPYAQYF. CDR3 DNA: TGTGCCAGCAGCCCAAAGCGAGGGAATCCCTACGCGCAGTACTTC.

The CDR3 DNA follows: TGTGCCAGCAGCTTTATTAGCGGGGACTCCTACGAGCAGTACTTC. This gives the protein CASSFISGDSYEQYF. The chain uses TRBV7-6 and TRBJ2-7, with 8 bases matching TRBD2. There are 15 residues in the CDR3. Germline-derived CDR1 and CDR2 are SGHVS and FNYEAQ. With 3 bases clipped from V and 0 bases from J, the junction kept 4 bases outside the gene matches. The full variable domain, with the rest looked up from reference TRBV7-6 and TRBJ2-7, is GAGVSQSPRYKVTKRGQDVALRCDPISGHVSLYWYRQALGQGPEFLTYFNYEAQQDKSGLPNDRFSAERPEGSISTLTIQRTEQRDSAMYRCASSFISGDSYEQYFGPGTRLTVT.

The sample holds many counts of this clonotype. This chain links TRBV28 with TRBJ2-1, with 11 bases that match TRBD2. CDR1 MDHEN and CDR2 SYDVKM come from the germline V gene. With V trimmed by 4 bases and J by 4 bases, 9 bases remained unmatched. This CDR3 is built from 17 residues. CDR3 region: CASSSSPGLAEYNEQFF. In nucleotides, the CDR3 is TGTGCCAGCAGTTCAAGTCCGGGACTAGCGGAATACAATGAGCAGTTCTTC.

The gene calls are TRBV28 and TRBJ2-7; 7 bases line up with TRBD1. J lost 3 bases, V lost 6 bases, and 8 bases had no gene match. This CDR3 has 14 residues. The V gene's germline CDR1 is MDHEN and CDR2 SYDVKM. The CDR3: CASSEGAWDYEQYF. Written as DNA, the CDR3 is TGTGCCAGCAGCGAGGGGGCTTGGGACTACGAGCAGTACTTC.

This clonotype was detected a few times. The chain combines TRBV10-3 with TRBJ2-1, with 10 bases identical to TRBD2. V lost 10 bases, J lost 7 bases, and 7 bases stayed unmatched. CDR3 length equals 13 residues. Germline CDR1 ENHRY, CDR2 SYGVKD. CDR3 DNA: TGTGCCACCAGCGGGGGGGAAGTGAATGAGCAGTTCTTC. Protein sequence: CATSGGEVNEQFF.

The gene calls are TRBV29-1 and TRBJ1-1, with 7 bases that match TRBD1. Germline lookup yields CDR1 SQVTM and CDR2 ANQGSEA. CDR3 length: 13 residues. Trimming at V came to 3 bases and at J to 5 bases, leaving 6 bases not matched to a gene. The CDR3 nucleotides read TGCAGCGTTGATCCAGGGGGGAGAACTGAAGCTTTCTTT. This gives the protein CSVDPGGRTEAFF.

The chain uses TRBV20-1 and TRBJ2-2; either TRBD1 or TRBD2 may fit D (5 bases each). This CDR3 spans 11 amino acids. V lost 6 bases and J 6 bases, leaving 8 bases between the germline ends. Germline-derived CDR1 and CDR2 are DFQATT and SNEGSKA (reference sequence). CDR3 amino acids: CSAVGPGELFF. CDR3 nucleotides: TGCAGTGCCGTGGGACCCGGGGAGCTGTTTTTT.

The chain uses TRBV10-3 and TRBJ2-7; D gene ambiguous. V dropped 2 bases and J dropped 6 bases, with 8 bases sitting between them. Germline V CDR1 and CDR2: ENHRY, SYGVKD. CDR3 size: 12 residues. CDR3 coding DNA: TGTGCCATCAGTGAGGGGCCGATCGAGCAGTACTTC. It is translated as CAISEGPIEQYF.

The chain employs TRBV15 and TRBJ1-5; D remains unclear. The ends were cut back, 4 bases at V and 6 bases at J, with 7 bases in the middle. The CDR3 contains 12 residues. Germline V gene sequence: CDR1 LNHNV, CDR2 YYDKDF (reference sequence). CDR3 sequence (DNA): TGTGCCACCAGCATGATTGGTCAGCCCCAGCATTTT. The encoded protein is CATSMIGQPQHF.

This clonotype was detected only a few times. The chain uses TRBV5-5 and TRBJ2-1, with D uncertain. With 1 base removed from V and 6 bases from J, the gap between germline ends came to 14 bases. Germline lookup yields CDR1 SGHKS and CDR2 YYEKEE (reference sequence). This CDR3 is built from 15 residues. The CDR3 DNA follows: TGTGCCAGCAGCTTGACCTCCGGTCTGGGCAATGAGCAGTTCTTC. Its translation: CASSLTSGLGNEQFF.